The clone carrying this T cell receptor (beta chain) was picked up a small number of times. What it recognizes is unknown. The sample is drawn from a study of human T cells and chemical hapten exposure. The wider study: Patch testing placed 0.01% DPC on the upper back, with readings at 6 days.

TCRdb ran MiXCR on the RACE reads and lists one entry per CDR3 protein. The table includes fewer than 95,000 distinct CDR3 sequences, about 10% detected once. Notes on the study in general: Sensitization with DPC brought no change to TCRs above 1 in 1000 in frequency.

Time point here: patch test 1, 2 weeks after DPC sensitization. Treatment indicated: therapeutic diphenylcyclopropenone sensitization with weekly scalp DPC. Before extraction, the whole blood was not fractionated, and total RNA was taken from it. The sample in question was whole blood, obtained in connection with sensitization to the hapten diphenylcyclopropenone (DPC). This receptor was identified in a man in his forties with alopecia areata. Some clones in this sample may be carry-over from other donors' samples.

The CDR3 sequence is CASSEEASSYNEQFF. The CDR3 region has the DNA TGTGCCAGCAGTGAAGAGGCTAGCAGTTACAATGAGCAGTTCTTC. This sequence joins TRBV2 and TRBJ2-1; tentative D call: TRBD2 (5 bases). V was trimmed by 1 base and J by 4 bases, leaving 11 bases between them. The CDR3 covers 15 residues. Germline V lookup: CDR1 SNHLY, CDR2 FYNNEI.